What follows are 18 T cell receptor beta chains derived from one specimen sequenced in a study of T cell changes during pregnancy in multiple sclerosis. The protocol was immunoSEQ multiplex PCR, while the TCRdb copy is restricted to in-frame clones and leaves out a portion. The sample lists 25,000 to 30,000 clones; over 85% were seen once. The input for sequencing was CD4+ T cells from peripheral blood mononuclear cells, taken in the first trimester of pregnancy. Source of these receptors: a female donor with multiple sclerosis, enrolled in a pregnancy study.

J is TRBJ1-1 and V is TRBV29-1, with a possible D match to TRBD1 (5 bases). V lost 7 bases, J lost 4 bases, and 13 bases lay in between. The CDR3 is made up of 12 amino acids. The V gene's germline CDR1 is SQVTM and CDR2 ANQGSEA. The CDR3 region has the DNA TGCAGCGCCGGGGGTCTGGGCACTGAAGCTTTCTTT. This gives the protein CSAGGLGTEAFF.

The chain has TRBV7-9 and TRBJ1-2, with TRBD1 identical over 7 bases. Germline loops: CDR1 SEHNR, CDR2 FQNEAQ (reference sequence). The V segment lost 5 bases and the J segment 1 base; nucleotides outside the gene matches: 4. The CDR3 covers 14 residues. As DNA, the CDR3 is TGTGCCAGCAGCCAGGGGGTTGATAACTATGGCTACACCTTC. This gives the protein CASSQGVDNYGYTF.

The chain employs TRBV27 and TRBJ2-2; D not resolved. The CDR3 is 12 amino acids. Germline loops: CDR1 MNHEY, CDR2 SMNVEV (reference sequence). Trimming removed 8 bases from V and 1 base from J, with 5 bases in between. In nucleotides, the CDR3 is TGTGCCAGCCACAGGAACACCGGGGAGCTGTTTTTT. This gives the protein CASHRNTGELFF.

The chain joins TRBV2 to TRBJ2-7; perhaps TRBD1 as D (5 bases). The CDR3 totals 14 residues. The V gene's germline CDR1 is SNHLY and CDR2 FYNNEI. V lost 5 bases and J lost 0, with 11 bases in between. The CDR3 region is CASSRQQSSYEQYF. In nucleotides, the CDR3 is TGTGCCAGCAGTAGACAGCAGAGCTCCTACGAGCAGTACTTC.

The chain has TRBV7-9 and TRBJ2-4; TRBD1 might be the D (6 bases). Per the germline V gene, CDR1 is SEHNR and CDR2 is FQNEAQ (reference sequence). The CDR3 spans 16 residues. V shed 6 bases and J shed 1 base, with 16 bases lying between them. The CDR3 loop reads CASSPITGLAKNIQYF. The DNA of the CDR3 is TGTGCCAGCAGTCCTATAACAGGGCTGGCCAAAAACATTCAGTACTTC.

J is TRBJ1-1 and V is TRBV13, with 7 bases that match TRBD1. The junction had 7 bases not matched to a gene; V was cut back by 3 bases and J by 0 bases. The germline gives CDR1 PRHDT, CDR2 FYEKMQ (reference sequence). The CDR3 is 16 residues long. The CDR3 is CASSFVTGEVNTEAFF. The CDR3 nucleotides are TGTGCCAGCAGCTTCGTAACAGGGGAGGTGAACACTGAAGCTTTCTTT.

This chain connects TRBV7-9 to TRBJ1-5, with a weak D call TRBD1 (5 bases). Per the germline V gene, CDR1 is SEHNR and CDR2 is FQNEAQ (reference sequence). With 4 bases removed from V and 4 bases from J, the gap between germline ends came to 8 bases. The CDR3 loop spans 13 amino acids. This CDR3 is CASSSGGNQPQHF. The CDR3, as DNA: TGTGCCAGCAGCTCGGGGGGGAATCAGCCCCAGCATTTT. Complete variable domain (other parts from reference TRBV7-9 and TRBJ1-5): DTGVSQNPRHKITKRGQNVTFRCDPISEHNRLYWYRQTLGQGPEFLTYFQNEAQLEKSRLLSDRFSAERPKGSFSTLEIQRTEQGDSAMYLCASSSGGNQPQHFGDGTRLSIL.

The genes are TRBV4-3 and TRBJ1-3; D is unresolved. Trimming removed 4 bases at V and 0 bases at J, with 10 bases between. This CDR3 is 15 amino acids long. Germline V gene lookup returns CDR1 LGHNA and CDR2 YSLEER. The CDR3 loop reads CASSRDSSSGNTIYF. DNA for the CDR3: TGCGCCAGCAGCCGAGATTCCAGCTCTGGAAACACCATATATTTT.

This chain uses TRBV11-2 with TRBJ1-2, with a possible D match to TRBD1 (6 bases). Looked up from germline, CDR1 is SGHAT and CDR2 is FQNNGV. Trimming stripped 1 base from V and 1 base from J, with 7 bases between. The CDR3 loop spans 14 amino acids. The DNA of the CDR3 is TGTGCCAGCAGCTTAGCGGGACATAACTATGGCTACACCTTC. Amino acid sequence: CASSLAGHNYGYTF.

The gene calls are TRBV11-2 and TRBJ2-7; D uncertain. CDR1 is SGHAT and CDR2 is FQNNGV in the germline V gene. This CDR3 is 14 amino acids long. V shed 1 base and J shed 1 base, with 8 bases lying between them. The CDR3 loop is CASSLGRGSYEQYF. The CDR3 coding sequence is TGTGCCAGCAGCTTAGGACGCGGTTCCTACGAGCAGTACTTC.

V usage is TRBV27 and J usage is TRBJ2-7; D remains unclear. Trimming shortened V by 5 bases and J by 7 bases, and 27 bases separated the two germline ends. The CDR3 totals 17 residues. The germline gives CDR1 MNHEY, CDR2 SMNVEV (reference sequence). CDR3 region: CASSPESFGLSLREQYF. In DNA, the CDR3 is TGTGCCAGCAGTCCAGAGAGTTTTGGGCTTAGTCTTCGGGAGCAGTACTTC.

V usage is TRBV9 and J usage is TRBJ2-2; 9 bases map to TRBD1. Germline V gene sequence: CDR1 SGDLS, CDR2 YYNGEE. Trimming removed 5 bases from V and 4 bases from J; junction bases left unmatched: 6. This CDR3 has 15 residues. Here the CDR3 reads CASRPGQGGTGELFF. Written as DNA, the CDR3 is TGTGCCAGCAGGCCGGGACAGGGTGGCACCGGGGAGCTGTTTTTT.

The rearrangement links TRBV7-3 to TRBJ1-1; tentative D call: TRBD1 (5 bases). The CDR3 extends over 13 amino acids. CDR1 SGHTA and CDR2 FQGTGA come from the germline V gene. V was shortened by 5 bases and J by 7 bases, with 14 bases between the two germline ends. CDR3 sequence (DNA): TGTGCCAGCAGCCCCCTGGGGCAGGGTGAAGCTTTCTTT. Its protein is CASSPLGQGEAFF.

The chain couples TRBV2 to TRBJ2-2, with 7 bases aligning to TRBD1. This CDR3 region has 14 residues. V lost 7 bases, J lost 3 bases, and 5 bases stayed unmatched. Germline lookup yields CDR1 SNHLY and CDR2 FYNNEI. This CDR3 reads CASIPDRDTGELFF. In DNA, the CDR3 is TGTGCCAGCATTCCAGACAGGGACACCGGGGAGCTGTTTTTT.

The chain combines TRBV27 with TRBJ2-7, with D possibly being TRBD1 (5 bases). Germline loops: CDR1 MNHEY, CDR2 SMNVEV (reference sequence). Trimming pared 0 bases from V and 0 bases from J, leaving 9 bases between. This CDR3 has 15 amino acids. The CDR3 sequence is CASSLSKDSSYEQYF. The CDR3 DNA reads TGTGCCAGCAGTTTATCGAAAGACAGCTCCTACGAGCAGTACTTC.

This rearrangement joins TRBV6-5 to TRBJ1-1; the D is unclear. The CDR3 length is 15 residues. V lost 0 bases to trimming and J lost 0 bases, with 8 bases between them. Germline V lookup: CDR1 MNHEY, CDR2 SVGAGI. CDR3 DNA: TGTGCCAGCAGTTACTCCCCGGAGATGAACACTGAAGCTTTCTTT. Encoded protein: CASSYSPEMNTEAFF.

V gene TRBV11-2 combines with J gene TRBJ2-5; TRBD1 might be the D (5 bases). V lost 4 bases and J 5 bases, leaving 11 bases between the germline ends. The CDR3 is made up of 13 amino acids. The germline V gene encodes CDR1 SGHAT and CDR2 FQNNGV. In DNA form, the CDR3 reads TGTGCCAGCAGCTGGGGCGTACGGGAGACCCAGTACTTC. Its protein product is CASSWGVRETQYF. The whole variable domain, remainder taken from reference TRBV11-2 and TRBJ2-5, is EAGVAQSPRYKIIEKRQSVAFWCNPISGHATLYWYQQILGQGPKLLIQFQNNGVVDDSQLPKDRFSAERLKGVDSTLKIQPAKLEDSAVYLCASSWGVRETQYFGPGTRLLVL.

J is TRBJ1-6 and V is TRBV10-3; TRBD1 is a possible D gene (5 bases). The CDR3 covers 14 residues. Trimming left V 5 bases short and J 7 bases short, with 12 bases between. Germline assignment: CDR1 ENHRY and CDR2 SYGVKD. The CDR3 loop reads CAISWGLANSPLHF. For the CDR3, the DNA is TGTGCCATCAGTTGGGGACTCGCCAATTCACCCCTCCACTTT.